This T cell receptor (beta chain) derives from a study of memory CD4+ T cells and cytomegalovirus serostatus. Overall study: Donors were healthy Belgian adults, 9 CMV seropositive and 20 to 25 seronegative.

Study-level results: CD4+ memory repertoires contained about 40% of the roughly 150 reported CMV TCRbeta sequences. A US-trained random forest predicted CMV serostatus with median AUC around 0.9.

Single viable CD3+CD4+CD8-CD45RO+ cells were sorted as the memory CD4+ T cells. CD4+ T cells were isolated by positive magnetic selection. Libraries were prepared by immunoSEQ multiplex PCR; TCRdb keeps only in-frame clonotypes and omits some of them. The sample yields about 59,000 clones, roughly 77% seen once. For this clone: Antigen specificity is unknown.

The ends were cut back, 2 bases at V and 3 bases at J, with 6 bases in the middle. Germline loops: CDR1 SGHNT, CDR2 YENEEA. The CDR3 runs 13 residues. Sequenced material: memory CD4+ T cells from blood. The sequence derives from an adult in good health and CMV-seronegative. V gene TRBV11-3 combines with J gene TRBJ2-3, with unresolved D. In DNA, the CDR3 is TGTGCCAGCAGCTTAACGGCTACAGATACGCAGTATTTT. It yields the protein CASSLTATDTQYF.